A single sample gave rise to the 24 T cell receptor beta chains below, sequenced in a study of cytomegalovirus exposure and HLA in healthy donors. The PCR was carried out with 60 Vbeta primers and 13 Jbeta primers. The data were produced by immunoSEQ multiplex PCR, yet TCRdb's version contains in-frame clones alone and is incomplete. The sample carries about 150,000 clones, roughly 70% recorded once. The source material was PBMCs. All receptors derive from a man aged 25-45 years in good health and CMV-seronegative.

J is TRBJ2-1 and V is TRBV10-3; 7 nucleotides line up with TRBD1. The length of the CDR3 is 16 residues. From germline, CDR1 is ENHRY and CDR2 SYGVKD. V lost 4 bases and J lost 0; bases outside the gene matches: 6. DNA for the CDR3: TGTGCCATCAGTGGCGACCGGGACAGCTCCTACAATGAGCAGTTCTTC. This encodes CAISGDRDSSYNEQFF.

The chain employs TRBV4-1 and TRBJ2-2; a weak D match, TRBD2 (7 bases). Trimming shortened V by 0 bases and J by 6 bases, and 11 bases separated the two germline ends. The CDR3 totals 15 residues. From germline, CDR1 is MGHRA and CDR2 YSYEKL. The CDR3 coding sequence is TGCGCCAGCAGCCAAGATGGGGGGGCCCCCGGGGAGCTGTTTTTT. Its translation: CASSQDGGAPGELFF.

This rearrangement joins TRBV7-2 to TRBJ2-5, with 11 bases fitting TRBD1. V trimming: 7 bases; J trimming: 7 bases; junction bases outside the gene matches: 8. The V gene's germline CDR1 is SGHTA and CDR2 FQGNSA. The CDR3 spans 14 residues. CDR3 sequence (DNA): TGTGCCAGCATCGGACAGGGGGCAAGGGGGACCCAGTACTTC. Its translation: CASIGQGARGTQYF.

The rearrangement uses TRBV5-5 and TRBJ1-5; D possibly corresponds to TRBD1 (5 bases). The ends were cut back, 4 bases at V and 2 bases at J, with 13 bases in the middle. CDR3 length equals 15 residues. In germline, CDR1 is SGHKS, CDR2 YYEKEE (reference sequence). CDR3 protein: CASSPGRIGNQPQHF. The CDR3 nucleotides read TGTGCCAGCAGCCCAGGGAGGATAGGCAATCAGCCCCAGCATTTT.

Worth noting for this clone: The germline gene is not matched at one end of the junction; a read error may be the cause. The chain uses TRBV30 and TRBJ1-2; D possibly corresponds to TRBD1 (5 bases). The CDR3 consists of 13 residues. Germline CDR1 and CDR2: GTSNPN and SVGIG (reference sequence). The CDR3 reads CAWSSPGLYGYPF. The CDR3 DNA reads TGTGCCTGGAGTTCCCCGGGACTCTATGGCTACCCCTTC.

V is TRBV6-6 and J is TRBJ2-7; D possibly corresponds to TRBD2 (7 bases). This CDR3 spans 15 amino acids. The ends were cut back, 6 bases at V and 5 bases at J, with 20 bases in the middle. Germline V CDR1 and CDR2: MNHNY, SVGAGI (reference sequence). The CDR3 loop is CASSPRGGEVDEQYF. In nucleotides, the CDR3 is TGTGCCAGCAGCCCTAGAGGGGGGGAAGTTGACGAGCAGTACTTC.

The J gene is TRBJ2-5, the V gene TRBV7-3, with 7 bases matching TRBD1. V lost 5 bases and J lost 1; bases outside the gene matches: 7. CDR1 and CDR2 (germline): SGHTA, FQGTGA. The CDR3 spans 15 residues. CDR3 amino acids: CASSATGTAQETQYF. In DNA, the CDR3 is TGTGCCAGCAGCGCTACCGGGACAGCCCAAGAGACCCAGTACTTC.

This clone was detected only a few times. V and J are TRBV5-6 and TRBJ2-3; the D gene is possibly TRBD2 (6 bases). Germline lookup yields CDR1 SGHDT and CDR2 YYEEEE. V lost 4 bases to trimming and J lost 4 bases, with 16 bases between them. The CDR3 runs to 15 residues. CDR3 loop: CASSRLVKGADTQYF. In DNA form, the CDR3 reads TGTGCCAGCAGCCGACTAGTTAAAGGCGCAGATACGCAGTATTTT.

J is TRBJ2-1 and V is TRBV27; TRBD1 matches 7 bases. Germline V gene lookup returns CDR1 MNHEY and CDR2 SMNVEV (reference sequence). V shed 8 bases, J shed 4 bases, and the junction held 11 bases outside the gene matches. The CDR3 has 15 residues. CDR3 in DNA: TGTGCCAGCGGGAAGACAGGGAATTTTTACAATGAGCAGTTCTTC. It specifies CASGKTGNFYNEQFF.

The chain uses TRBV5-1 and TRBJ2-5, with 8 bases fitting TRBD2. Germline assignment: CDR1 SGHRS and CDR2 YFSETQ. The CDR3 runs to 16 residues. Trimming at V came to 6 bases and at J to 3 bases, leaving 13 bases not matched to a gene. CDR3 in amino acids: CASTSSSGVIKETQYF. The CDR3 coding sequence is TGCGCCAGCACCTCGAGTAGCGGGGTGATTAAAGAGACCCAGTACTTC.

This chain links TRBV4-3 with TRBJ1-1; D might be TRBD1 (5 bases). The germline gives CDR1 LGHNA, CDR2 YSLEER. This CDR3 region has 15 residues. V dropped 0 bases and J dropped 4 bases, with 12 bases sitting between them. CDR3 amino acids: CASSQDRGDLTEAFF. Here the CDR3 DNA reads TGCGCCAGCAGCCAAGATCGGGGGGATCTCACTGAAGCTTTCTTT.

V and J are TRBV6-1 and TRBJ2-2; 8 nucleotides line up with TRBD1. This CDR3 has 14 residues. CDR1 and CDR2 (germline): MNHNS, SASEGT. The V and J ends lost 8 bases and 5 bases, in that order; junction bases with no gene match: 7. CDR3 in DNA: TGTGCCAGCGGAAGGACAGGGAAGACCGGGGAGCTGTTTTTT. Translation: CASGRTGKTGELFF.

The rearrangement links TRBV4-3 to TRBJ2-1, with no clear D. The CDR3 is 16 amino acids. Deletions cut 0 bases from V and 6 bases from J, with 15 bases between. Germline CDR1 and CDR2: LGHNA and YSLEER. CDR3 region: CASSQDTSPRGNEQFF. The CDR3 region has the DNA TGCGCCAGCAGCCAAGATACCAGTCCTCGTGGCAATGAGCAGTTCTTC.

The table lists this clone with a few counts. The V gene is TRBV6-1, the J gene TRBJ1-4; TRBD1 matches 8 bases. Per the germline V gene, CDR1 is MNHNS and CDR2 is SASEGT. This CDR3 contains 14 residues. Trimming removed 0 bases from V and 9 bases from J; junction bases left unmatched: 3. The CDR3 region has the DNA TGTGCCAGCAGTGAAGCTGACAGGGGAAAAAAACTGTTTTTT. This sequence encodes CASSEADRGKKLFF.

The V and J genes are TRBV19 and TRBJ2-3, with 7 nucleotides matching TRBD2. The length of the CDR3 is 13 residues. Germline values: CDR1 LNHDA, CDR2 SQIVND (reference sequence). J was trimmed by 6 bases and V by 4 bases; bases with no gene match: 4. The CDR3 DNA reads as TGTGCCAGTAGTACTCGTAGCGGGGATACGCAGTATTTT. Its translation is CASSTRSGDTQYF.

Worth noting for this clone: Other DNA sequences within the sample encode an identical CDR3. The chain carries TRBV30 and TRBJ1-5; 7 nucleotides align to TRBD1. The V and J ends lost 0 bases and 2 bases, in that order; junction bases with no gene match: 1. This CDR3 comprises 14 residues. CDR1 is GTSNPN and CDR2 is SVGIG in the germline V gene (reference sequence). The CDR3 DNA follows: TGTGCCTGGAGTGTGGGGACAGGCAATCAGCCCCAGCATTTT. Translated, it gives CAWSVGTGNQPQHF.

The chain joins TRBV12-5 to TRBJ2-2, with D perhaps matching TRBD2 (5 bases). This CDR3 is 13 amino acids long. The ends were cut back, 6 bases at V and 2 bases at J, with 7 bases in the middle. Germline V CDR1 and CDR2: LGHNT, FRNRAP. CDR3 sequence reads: CASGRDNTGELFF. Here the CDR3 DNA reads TGTGCTAGTGGCCGGGATAACACCGGGGAGCTGTTTTTT.

The CDR3: CASSRHRGRTEAFF. The DNA of the CDR3 is TGCGCCAGCAGCCGCCACAGGGGGCGAACTGAAGCTTTCTTT. This chain connects TRBV4-3 to TRBJ1-1; 9 bases fit TRBD1. Germline-derived CDR1 and CDR2 are LGHNA and YSLEER. The CDR3 is 14 residues long. J lost 5 bases, V lost 4 bases, and 5 bases had no gene match.

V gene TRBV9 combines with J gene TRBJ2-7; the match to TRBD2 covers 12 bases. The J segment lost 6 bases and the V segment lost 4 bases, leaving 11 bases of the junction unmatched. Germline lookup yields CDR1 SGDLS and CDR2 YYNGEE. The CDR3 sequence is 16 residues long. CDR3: CASSPPSSGGAFEQYF. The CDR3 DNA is TGTGCCAGCAGCCCCCCATCTAGCGGGGGGGCGTTCGAGCAGTACTTC. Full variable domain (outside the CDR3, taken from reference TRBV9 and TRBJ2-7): DSGVTQTPKHLITATGQRVTLRCSPRSGDLSVYWYQQSLDQGLQFLIQYYNGEERAKGNILERFSAQQFPDLHSELNLSSLELGDSALYFCASSPPSSGGAFEQYFGPGTRLTVT.

The CDR3 coding sequence is TGCGCCAGCAGCTTGTCGCAGGCAACTAATGAAAAACTGTTTTTT. It is translated as CASSLSQATNEKLFF. The chain recombines TRBV5-1 with TRBJ1-4; D is unresolved. Germline V gene data show CDR1 as SGHRS and CDR2 as YFSETQ. CDR3 length: 15 residues. Trimming pared 1 base from V and 0 bases from J, leaving 7 bases between.

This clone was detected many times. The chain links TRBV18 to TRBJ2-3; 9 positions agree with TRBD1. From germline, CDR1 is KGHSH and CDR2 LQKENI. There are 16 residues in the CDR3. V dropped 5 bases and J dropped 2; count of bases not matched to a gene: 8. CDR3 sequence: CASSDRDRDFTDTQYF. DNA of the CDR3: TGTGCCAGCTCAGACCGGGACAGGGACTTCACAGATACGCAGTATTTT.

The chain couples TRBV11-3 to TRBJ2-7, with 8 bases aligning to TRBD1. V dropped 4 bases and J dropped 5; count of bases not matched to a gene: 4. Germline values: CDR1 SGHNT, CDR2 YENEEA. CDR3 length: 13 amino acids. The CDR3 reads CASSSQGGDEQYF. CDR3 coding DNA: TGTGCCAGCAGCTCACAGGGGGGTGACGAGCAGTACTTC.

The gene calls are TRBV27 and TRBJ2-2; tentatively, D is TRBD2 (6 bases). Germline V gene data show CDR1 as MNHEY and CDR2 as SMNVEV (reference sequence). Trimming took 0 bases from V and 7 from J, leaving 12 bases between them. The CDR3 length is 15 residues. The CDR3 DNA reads TGTGCCAGCAGTTTATCCCAGGGCGGGGACGGGGAGCTGTTTTTT. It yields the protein CASSLSQGGDGELFF.

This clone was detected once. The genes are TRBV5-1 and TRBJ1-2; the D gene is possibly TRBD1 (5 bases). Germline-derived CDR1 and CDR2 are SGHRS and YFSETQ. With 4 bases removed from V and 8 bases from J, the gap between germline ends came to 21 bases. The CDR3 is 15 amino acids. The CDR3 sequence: CASSPAIGGEAGYTF. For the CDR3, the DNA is TGCGCCAGCAGCCCGGCCATCGGGGGGGAAGCAGGCTACACCTTC.